The clone carrying this T cell receptor beta chain was detected only once. The entry originates in a study of control samples from healthy donors and cancer patients. The data were produced by immunoSEQ multiplex PCR, yet TCRdb's version contains in-frame clones alone and is incomplete. The sample includes over 45,000 clones, 85% to 95% seen only once; the top ten take 0.65% to 0.9%. The CDR3 consists of 16 residues. Germline-derived CDR1 and CDR2 are SEHNR and FQNEAQ (reference sequence). V lost 7 bases and J lost 8, with 23 bases in between. This rearrangement joins TRBV7-9 to TRBJ1-4; possibly TRBD1 for D (5 bases). Sample: PBMCs. This clonotype was sampled from a man aged 30 to 45 with colorectal cancer. The CDR3 is CASTVLGDFSPEKLFF. CDR3 nucleotides: TGTGCCAGCACGGTGTTGGGGGATTTCAGCCCCGAAAAACTGTTTTTT.